This T cell receptor (beta chain) was retrieved from a study of shared clonotypes between healthy human individuals. The input for sorted-subset replicate PCRs was around 210 ng DNA, tens of thousands of T cell genomes. The method was immunoSEQ multiplex PCR; TCRdb's version includes in-frame clones alone and lacks a portion of them. The sample has roughly 720,000 clones, around 90% seen once. The germline gives CDR1 SGHRS, CDR2 YFSETQ. The CDR3 extends over 17 amino acids. V was trimmed by 6 bases and J by 5 bases, leaving 26 bases between them. The chain links TRBV5-1 to TRBJ1-2; the D gene is possibly TRBD1 (6 bases). The sample taken for sequencing was memory CD8+ T cells from PBMCs. Subset defined: CD45RO+ cells pooled with CCR7-negative TemRA cells. The clonotype comes from a man between 18 and 29 years old in good health. Some clones in this sample may be carry-over from other donors' samples. This CDR3 is CASNPALLTQGAYGYTF. For the CDR3, the DNA is TGCGCCAGCAACCCGGCTCTCCTCACACAGGGAGCGTATGGCTACACCTTC.